The 5 T cell receptor beta chains reported below all come from one sample, sequenced in a study of T cells in tuberculosis. Time point here: new active TB diagnosis, blood taken before or within 7 days of starting treatment. Sequencing used immunoSEQ multiplex PCR; TCRdb keeps in-frame clones, though not all of them. The sample lists approximately 30,000 clones, 70% to 90% seen once, with 5% to 6% in the top ten. Sample: PBMCs, taken at tuberculosis diagnosis. The receptors originated from an adult with tuberculosis.

This chain connects TRBV19 to TRBJ2-1; D is possibly TRBD2 (7 bases). Germline CDR1 and CDR2: LNHDA and SQIVND (reference sequence). This CDR3 has 11 amino acids. Trimming pared 11 bases from V and 9 bases from J, leaving 14 bases between. The CDR3 DNA sequence: TGTGCCTCCGCGGGGGCGACTGAGCAGTTCTTC. This sequence encodes CASAGATEQFF. The full variable domain, with the rest looked up from reference TRBV19 and TRBJ2-1, is DGGITQSPKYLFRKEGQNVTLSCEQNLNHDAMYWYRQDPGQGLRLIYYSQIVNDFQKGDIAEGYSVSREKKESFPLTVTSAQKNPTAFYLCASAGATEQFFGPGTRLTVL.

A remark on this clone: The germline gene is not matched at one end of the junction; a read error may be the cause. The chain links TRBV5-1 to TRBJ2-1; no clear D gene. This CDR3 has 14 residues. Per germline, CDR1 SGHRS and CDR2 YFSETQ. The DNA of the CDR3 is TGCGCCAGCAGCCCTGGCGGCTCCCACAATGAGCAGTTCTTC. Its protein is CASSPGGSHNEQFF.

The V and J genes are TRBV28 and TRBJ1-2; weak D call: TRBD1 (6 bases). V lost 5 bases and J lost 10, with 17 bases in between. This CDR3 contains 13 residues. Germline V gene data show CDR1 as MDHEN and CDR2 as SYDVKM. This CDR3 is CASSPSGQAYYTF. The CDR3 region has the DNA TGTGCCAGCAGTCCTTCGGGACAAGCCTACTACACCTTC.

The V call is TRBV27, the J call TRBJ2-2; 10 nucleotides line up with TRBD2. Germline V lookup: CDR1 MNHEY, CDR2 SMNVEV (reference sequence). The CDR3 runs to 14 residues. V shed 10 bases, J shed 5 bases, and the junction held 7 bases outside the gene matches. The CDR3 protein is CATLAGVGTGELFF. As DNA, the CDR3 is TGTGCCACCCTAGCGGGAGTTGGGACCGGGGAGCTGTTTTTT.

The chain combines TRBV5-1 with TRBJ2-7; 7 bases map to TRBD1. Germline V gene lookup returns CDR1 SGHRS and CDR2 YFSETQ. V shed 4 bases and J 3 bases; nucleotides not matched to a gene: 16. The CDR3 is 17 residues long. The CDR3 region is CASSGTVQGNRGYEQYF. The CDR3 DNA reads as TGCGCCAGCAGCGGGACAGTCCAGGGTAACCGCGGCTACGAGCAGTACTTC. Full variable domain (outside the CDR3, taken from reference TRBV5-1 and TRBJ2-7): KAGVTQTPRYLIKTRGQQVTLSCSPISGHRSVSWYQQTPGQGLQFLFEYFSETQRNKGNFPGRFSGRQFSNSRSEMNVSTLELGDSALYLCASSGTVQGNRGYEQYFGPGTRLTVT.